The entry below gives a single T cell receptor (beta chain) sequence along with its context. Its antigen is undetermined. This CDR3 comprises 15 residues. With 0 bases removed from V and 4 bases from J, the gap between germline ends came to 13 bases. Germline assignment: CDR1 MGHRA and CDR2 YSYEKL. These data belong to a study of OX40 agonist ivuxolimab in advanced cancers. Study in general: Dose-escalation patients' cancers were hepatocellular carcinoma, melanoma, renal cell or head and neck cancer.

Assay: immunoSEQ multiplex PCR; the TCRdb copy retains only in-frame clones and omits some. The table has tens of thousands of clones, approximately 85% seen once. Study results and caveats: Dosing at 0.1 to 3.0 mg/kg was accompanied by clonal expansion of CD4+ and CD8+ blood T cells by week 6. Compared with CD4+, CD8+ T cells on average had more expanded clones. Clonal expansion among partial responders at 0.1-3.0 mg/kg ranked near the lowest.

The chain combines TRBV4-1 with TRBJ2-7; possible D gene TRBD2, 6 bases. Specimen: CD4+ or CD8+ T cells sorted from blood, collected in a trial of the OX40 agonist ivuxolimab. The receptor's source is an adult with an advanced solid tumor such as melanoma, head and neck, liver or kidney cancer. This CDR3 reads CASSQETGVLYEQYF. DNA of the CDR3: TGCGCCAGCAGCCAAGAGACGGGAGTGTTATACGAGCAGTACTTC.